A single T cell receptor (beta chain) is shown here with its context. Some clones are missing from TCRdb's copy, which holds only in-frame ones; the method was immunoSEQ multiplex PCR. Found here are tens of thousands of clones, roughly 86% of them singletons; the top ten hold roughly 2.9%. The sample comes from a study of PD-L1 blockade in urothelial cancer. At the level of the study: Samples of blood were analyzed 3 weeks (second dose) and 6 weeks after treatment start.

The CDR3 runs to 14 residues. The germline CDR1 and CDR2 sequences are SEHNR and FQNEAQ (reference sequence). V was pared by 5 bases and J by 7 bases, with 12 bases between. V usage is TRBV7-9 and J usage is TRBJ1-6, with D tentatively TRBD1 (6 bases). The sequence was collected from a man over 45 with urothelial cancer. The sample was PBMCs, taken around atezolizumab (anti-PD-L1) treatment. CDR3: CASSETGHNSPLHF. CDR3 DNA: TGTGCCAGCAGCGAAACAGGGCACAATTCACCCCTCCACTTT.